These 7 T cell receptor beta chains came from one sample sequenced in a study of shared clonotypes between healthy human individuals. TCRdb keeps only in-frame clones here, not all; method: immunoSEQ multiplex PCR. The sample holds about 480,000 clones, around 79% seen once. Input material: PBMCs. These receptors were collected from a woman in her forties in good health. Some clones in this sample may be carry-over from other donors' samples.

This clone was picked up many times. V gene TRBV4-1 combines with J gene TRBJ2-5; TRBD1 is a possible D gene (6 bases). Looked up from germline, CDR1 is MGHRA and CDR2 is YSYEKL. The V end was cut by 1 base, the J end by 5 bases, with 11 bases between. This CDR3 has 14 amino acids. The CDR3 sequence is CASSQVGAGETQYF. Here the CDR3 DNA reads TGCGCCAGCAGCCAAGTGGGGGCTGGGGAGACCCAGTACTTC.

V gene TRBV5-5 combines with J gene TRBJ2-7; D may be TRBD1 (5 bases). This CDR3 spans 14 amino acids. Germline CDR1 reads SGHKS; CDR2 reads YYEKEE (reference sequence). V was trimmed by 1 base and J by 0 bases, leaving 8 bases between them. In DNA, the CDR3 is TGTGCCAGCAGCTTGAGCAGGGACTCCTACGAGCAGTACTTC. Translation gives CASSLSRDSYEQYF.

The chain joins TRBV5-1 to TRBJ2-7; 9 nucleotides match TRBD1. Germline trimming cut 4 bases from V and 2 bases from J; bases unmatched to any gene: 4. The CDR3 spans 14 residues. Germline CDR1 SGHRS, CDR2 YFSETQ. The CDR3 DNA reads as TGCGCCAGCAGCAAGGGACAGGGTACCTACGAGCAGTACTTC. Its protein product is CASSKGQGTYEQYF.

With respect to this clone: A far larger clone is one nucleotide away, so this likely arose from a read error. The sample has other DNA sequences that encode this CDR3 too. J is TRBJ2-7 and V is TRBV4-1; 10 bases are a match to TRBD1. Trimming removed 4 bases from V and 5 bases from J; junction bases left unmatched: 20. CDR1 is MGHRA and CDR2 is YSYEKL in the germline V gene. The CDR3 sequence is 19 residues long. This CDR3 reads CASSRARRGQGSGRHEQYF. For the CDR3, the DNA is TGCGCCAGCAGCCGCGCAAGGAGGGGACAGGGGTCGGGACGGCACGAGCAGTACTTC.

The chain couples TRBV11-2 to TRBJ2-7; 11 bases are shared with TRBD1. The CDR3 is made up of 15 amino acids. Germline CDR1 is SGHAT and CDR2 is FQNNGV. V shed 3 bases, J shed 3 bases, and the junction held 4 bases outside the gene matches. The CDR3 protein is CASSFSGTGGYEQYF. The CDR3 DNA reads TGTGCCAGCAGCTTTTCCGGGACAGGGGGCTACGAGCAGTACTTC.

CDR3 in DNA: TGTGCCAGCAGCCCCGGGATCAACTACAATGAGCAGTTCTTC. Encoded protein: CASSPGINYNEQFF. The rearrangement uses TRBV11-2 and TRBJ2-1, with D possibly being TRBD2 (5 bases). This CDR3 has 14 amino acids. Trimming removed 5 bases at V and 3 bases at J, with 11 bases between. CDR1 is SGHAT and CDR2 is FQNNGV in the germline V gene.

This clone is a singleton in its sample. The rearrangement links TRBV7-3 to TRBJ2-2; 13 bases match TRBD2. Germline lookup yields CDR1 SGHTA and CDR2 FQGTGA. The V and J ends lost 7 bases and 5 bases, in that order; junction bases with no gene match: 13. The CDR3 is 18 residues long. The CDR3 DNA reads TGTGCCAGCACCTCTCCCGGACTAGCGGGAGTTCGTACCGGGGAGCTGTTTTTT. As protein: CASTSPGLAGVRTGELFF.